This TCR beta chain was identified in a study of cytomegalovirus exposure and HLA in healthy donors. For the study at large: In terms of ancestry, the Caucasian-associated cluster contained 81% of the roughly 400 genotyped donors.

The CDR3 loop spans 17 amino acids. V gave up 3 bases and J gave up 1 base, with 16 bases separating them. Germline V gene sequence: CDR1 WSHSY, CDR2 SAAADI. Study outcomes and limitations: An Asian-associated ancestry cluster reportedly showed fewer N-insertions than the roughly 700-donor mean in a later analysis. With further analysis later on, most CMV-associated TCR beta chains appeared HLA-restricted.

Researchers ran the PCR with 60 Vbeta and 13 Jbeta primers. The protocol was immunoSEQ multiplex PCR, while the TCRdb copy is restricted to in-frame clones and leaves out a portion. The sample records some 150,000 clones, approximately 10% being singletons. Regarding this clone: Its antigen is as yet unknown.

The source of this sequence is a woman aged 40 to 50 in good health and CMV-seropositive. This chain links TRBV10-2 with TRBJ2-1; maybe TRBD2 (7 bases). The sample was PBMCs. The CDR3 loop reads CASSDMRGGRSYNEQFF. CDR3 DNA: TGCGCCAGCAGTGATATGAGGGGGGGCCGATCCTACAATGAGCAGTTCTTC.